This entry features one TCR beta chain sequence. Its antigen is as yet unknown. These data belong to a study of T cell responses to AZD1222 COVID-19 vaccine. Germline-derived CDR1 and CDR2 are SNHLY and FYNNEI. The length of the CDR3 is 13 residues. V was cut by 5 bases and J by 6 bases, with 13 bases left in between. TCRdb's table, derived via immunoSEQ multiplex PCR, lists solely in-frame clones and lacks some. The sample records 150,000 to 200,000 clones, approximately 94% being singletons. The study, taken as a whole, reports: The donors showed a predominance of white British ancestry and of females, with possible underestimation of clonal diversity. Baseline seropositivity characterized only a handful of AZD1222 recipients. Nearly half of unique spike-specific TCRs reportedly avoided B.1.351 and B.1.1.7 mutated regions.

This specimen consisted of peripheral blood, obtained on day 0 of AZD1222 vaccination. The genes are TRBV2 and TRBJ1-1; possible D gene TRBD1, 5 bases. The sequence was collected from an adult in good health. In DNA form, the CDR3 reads TGTGCCAGCAGTCTGGCGGCGGGGGCTGAAGCTTTCTTT. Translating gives CASSLAAGAEAFF. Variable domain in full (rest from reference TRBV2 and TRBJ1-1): EPEVTQTPSHQVTQMGQEVILRCVPISNHLYFYWYRQILGQKVEFLVSFYNNEISEKSEIFDDQFSVERPDGSNFTLKIRSTKLEDSAMYFCASSLAAGAEAFFGQGTRLTVV.